This T cell receptor beta chain was captured by sequencing in a study of metastatic and nonmetastatic thyroid tumors. Study results and caveats: Benign nodules reportedly had significantly lower TCR beta diversity than malignant thyroid tumors in blood and tumor.

This clone was found many times. Its antigen remains unidentified. The CDR3 spans 15 residues. After removal of 6 bases from V and 3 bases from J, the junction contained 13 bases not matched to a gene. CDR1 GTSNPN and CDR2 SVGIG come from the germline V gene (reference sequence). Every patient underwent thyroid surgery untreated. Through MiXCR, TCRdb re-clonotyped the PCR reads. The sample lists about 27,000 clones; 16% were seen once. The TCR originated in a male donor with papillary thyroid cancer or a benign thyroid nodule (not recorded which). Some clones in this sample may be carry-over from other donors' samples. The chain employs TRBV30 and TRBJ2-7; 8 positions match TRBD2. The sequencing input was blood. The CDR3 region has the DNA TGTGCCTGCCCCCATGCGGGGGGCCCCGTCTACGAGCAGTACTTC. It yields the protein CACPHAGGPVYEQYF.